This paragraph reports one T cell receptor beta chain. The data were taken from a study of CD8 T cells in Susac syndrome. The authors carried out high-throughput sequencing of TCR beta. They applied it to CD8+ and CD4+ T cells obtained from blood. Patients having Susac syndrome satisfied recently defined diagnostic criteria for definite or probable disease. With random hexamers, reverse transcription was performed on about 0.45 to 1 ug of RNA. Amplification of TCR beta CDR3 by immunoSEQ multiplex PCR spanned 54 Vbeta and 13 Jbeta. TCRdb re-called the immunoSEQ multiplex PCR reads through MiXCR, storing one row per CDR3 protein. The repertoire holds 120,000 or so distinct CDR3 sequences, with about 94% as singletons. The CDR3 runs 17 residues. Trimming left V 2 bases short and J 2 bases short, with 18 bases between. Looked up from germline, CDR1 is MNHEY and CDR2 is SVGEGT.

The sequenced sample consisted of CD8+ T cells from PBMCs. This sequence was found in a human donor with Susac syndrome. V is TRBV6-2 or TRBV6-3 and J is TRBJ2-5; possibly TRBD2 for D (6 bases). The CDR3 protein is CASSYRGTGSLQETQYF. Here the CDR3 DNA reads TGTGCCAGCAGTTACCGAGGAACCGGGAGCCTACAAGAGACCCAGTACTTC.